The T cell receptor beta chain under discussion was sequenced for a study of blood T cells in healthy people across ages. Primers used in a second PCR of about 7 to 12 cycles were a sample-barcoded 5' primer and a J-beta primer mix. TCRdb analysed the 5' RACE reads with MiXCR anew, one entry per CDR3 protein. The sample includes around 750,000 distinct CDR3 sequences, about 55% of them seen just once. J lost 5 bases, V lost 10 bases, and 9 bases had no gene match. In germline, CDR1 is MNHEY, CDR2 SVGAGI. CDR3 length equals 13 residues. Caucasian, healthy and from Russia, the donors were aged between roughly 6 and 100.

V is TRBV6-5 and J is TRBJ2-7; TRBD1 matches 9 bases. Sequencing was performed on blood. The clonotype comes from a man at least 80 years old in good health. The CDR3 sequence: CATLRGQGNEQYF. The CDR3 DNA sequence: TGTGCCACACTCCGGGGACAGGGTAACGAGCAGTACTTC.